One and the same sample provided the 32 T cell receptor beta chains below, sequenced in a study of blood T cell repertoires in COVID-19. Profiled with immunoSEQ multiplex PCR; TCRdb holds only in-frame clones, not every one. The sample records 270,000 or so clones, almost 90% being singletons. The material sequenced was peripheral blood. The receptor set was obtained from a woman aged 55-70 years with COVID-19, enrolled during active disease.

As DNA, the CDR3 is TGTGCCAGCAGCGTAGCGGGGAACTTGGGGAACACCATATATTTT. This translates into CASSVAGNLGNTIYF. The J gene is TRBJ1-3, the V gene TRBV9; D remains unclear. The germline V and J ends were trimmed by 0 bases and 7 bases, with 14 bases remaining between them. The CDR3 has 15 amino acids. Germline lookup yields CDR1 SGDLS and CDR2 YYNGEE.

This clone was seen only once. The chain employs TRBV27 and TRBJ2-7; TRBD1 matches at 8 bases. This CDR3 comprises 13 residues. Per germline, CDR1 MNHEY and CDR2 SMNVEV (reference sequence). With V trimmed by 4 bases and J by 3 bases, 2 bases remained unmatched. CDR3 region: CASSSGQVYEQYF. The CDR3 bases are TGTGCCAGCAGTTCGGGACAGGTCTACGAGCAGTACTTC.

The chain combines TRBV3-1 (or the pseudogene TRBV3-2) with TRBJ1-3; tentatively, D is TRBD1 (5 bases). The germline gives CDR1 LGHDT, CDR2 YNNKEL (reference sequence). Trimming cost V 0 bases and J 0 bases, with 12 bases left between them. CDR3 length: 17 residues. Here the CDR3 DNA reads TGTGCCAGCAGCCAAGAGCCGCAGGGCTTCTCTGGAAACACCATATATTTT. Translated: CASSQEPQGFSGNTIYF.

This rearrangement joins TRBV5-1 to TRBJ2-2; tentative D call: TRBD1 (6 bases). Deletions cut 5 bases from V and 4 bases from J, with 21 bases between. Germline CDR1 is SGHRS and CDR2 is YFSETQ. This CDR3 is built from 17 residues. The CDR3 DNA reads TGCGCCAGCAGTAATACGGGGACACCATATGCCACCGGGGAGCTGTTTTTT. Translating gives CASSNTGTPYATGELFF.

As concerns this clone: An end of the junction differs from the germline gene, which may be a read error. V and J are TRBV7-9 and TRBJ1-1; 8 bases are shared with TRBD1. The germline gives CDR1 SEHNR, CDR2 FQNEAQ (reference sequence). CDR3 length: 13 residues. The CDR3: CASSRQGNAEAFF. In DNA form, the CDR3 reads TGTGCCAGCAGCCGACAGGGGAACGCTGAAGCTTTCTTT.

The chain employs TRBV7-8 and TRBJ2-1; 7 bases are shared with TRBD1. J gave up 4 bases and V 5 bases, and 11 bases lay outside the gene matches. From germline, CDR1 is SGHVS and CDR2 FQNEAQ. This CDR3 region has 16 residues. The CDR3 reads CASSAATGTPYNEQFF. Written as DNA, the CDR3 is TGTGCCAGCAGCGCAGCGACAGGGACGCCGTACAATGAGCAGTTCTTC.

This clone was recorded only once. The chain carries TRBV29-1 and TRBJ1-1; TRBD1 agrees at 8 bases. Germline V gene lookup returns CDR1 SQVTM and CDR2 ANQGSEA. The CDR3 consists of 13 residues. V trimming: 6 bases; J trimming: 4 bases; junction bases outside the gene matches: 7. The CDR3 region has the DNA TGCAGCGTCCTCAGGGGGCGGAGCACTGAAGCTTTCTTT. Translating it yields CSVLRGRSTEAFF.

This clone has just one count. CDR3 nucleotides: TGCGCCAGCAGCCAGGACCTACAGGGGGCAGGCTATGGCTACACCTTC. It specifies CASSQDLQGAGYGYTF. The V and J genes are TRBV4-3 and TRBJ1-2; 9 nucleotides match TRBD1. Germline CDR1 reads LGHNA; CDR2 reads YSLEER. This CDR3 spans 16 amino acids. V was clipped by 3 bases and J by 4 bases; unmatched bases: 9.

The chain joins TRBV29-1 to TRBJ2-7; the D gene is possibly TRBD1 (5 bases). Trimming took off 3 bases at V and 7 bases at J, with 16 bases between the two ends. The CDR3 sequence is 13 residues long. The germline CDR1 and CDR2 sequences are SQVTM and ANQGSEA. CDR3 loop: CSVEGRAGPEQYF. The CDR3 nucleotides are TGCAGCGTTGAGGGCAGGGCTGGTCCGGAGCAGTACTTC.

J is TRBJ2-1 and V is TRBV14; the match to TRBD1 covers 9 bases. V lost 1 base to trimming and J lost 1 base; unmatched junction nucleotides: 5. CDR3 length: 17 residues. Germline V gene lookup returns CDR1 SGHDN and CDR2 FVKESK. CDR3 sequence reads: CASSQGYRGHSYNEQFF. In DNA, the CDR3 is TGTGCCAGCAGCCAAGGGTACAGGGGGCATTCCTACAATGAGCAGTTCTTC.

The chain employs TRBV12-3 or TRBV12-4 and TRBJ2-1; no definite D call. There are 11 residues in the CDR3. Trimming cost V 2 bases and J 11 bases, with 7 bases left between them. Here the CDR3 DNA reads TGTGCCAGCAGTTTATATTTCCAGCAGTTCTTC. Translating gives CASSLYFQQFF.

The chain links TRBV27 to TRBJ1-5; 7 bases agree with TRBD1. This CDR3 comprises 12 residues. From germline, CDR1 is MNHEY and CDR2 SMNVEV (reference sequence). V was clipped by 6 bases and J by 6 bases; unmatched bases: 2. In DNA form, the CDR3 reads TGTGCCAGCAGCGACAGGGCTCAGCCCCAGCATTTT. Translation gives CASSDRAQPQHF.

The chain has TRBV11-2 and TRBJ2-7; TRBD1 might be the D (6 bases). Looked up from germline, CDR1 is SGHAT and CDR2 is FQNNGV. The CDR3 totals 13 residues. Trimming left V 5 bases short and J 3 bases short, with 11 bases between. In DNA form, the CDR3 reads TGTGCCAGCAGCCCTACAGGGAACTACGAGCAGTACTTC. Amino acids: CASSPTGNYEQYF.

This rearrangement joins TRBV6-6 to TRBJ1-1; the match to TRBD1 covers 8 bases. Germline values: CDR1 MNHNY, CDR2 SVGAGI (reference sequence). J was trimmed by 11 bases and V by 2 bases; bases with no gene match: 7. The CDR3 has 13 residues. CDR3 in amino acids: CASSYEGQGIAFF. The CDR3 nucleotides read TGTGCCAGCAGTTACGAAGGACAGGGCATTGCTTTCTTT.

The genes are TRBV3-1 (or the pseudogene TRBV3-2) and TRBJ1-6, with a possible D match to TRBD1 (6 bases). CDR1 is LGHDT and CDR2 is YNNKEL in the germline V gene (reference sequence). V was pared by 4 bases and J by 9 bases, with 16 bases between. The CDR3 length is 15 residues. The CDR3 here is CASSPGQGKGSPLHF. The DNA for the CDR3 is TGTGCCAGCAGCCCAGGGCAGGGGAAAGGTTCACCCCTCCACTTT.

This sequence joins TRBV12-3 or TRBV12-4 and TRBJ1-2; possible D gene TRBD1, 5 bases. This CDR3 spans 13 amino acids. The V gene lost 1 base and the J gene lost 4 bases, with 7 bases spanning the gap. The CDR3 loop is CASSLGRVYGYTF. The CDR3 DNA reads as TGTGCCAGCAGTTTAGGCAGGGTCTATGGCTACACCTTC.

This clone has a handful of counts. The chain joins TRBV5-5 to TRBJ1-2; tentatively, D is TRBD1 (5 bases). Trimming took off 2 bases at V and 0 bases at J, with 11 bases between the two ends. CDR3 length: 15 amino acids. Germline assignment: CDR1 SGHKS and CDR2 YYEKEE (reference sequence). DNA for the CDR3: TGTGCCAGCAGCTTCTTGGGGGGAGCTAACTATGGCTACACCTTC. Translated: CASSFLGGANYGYTF.

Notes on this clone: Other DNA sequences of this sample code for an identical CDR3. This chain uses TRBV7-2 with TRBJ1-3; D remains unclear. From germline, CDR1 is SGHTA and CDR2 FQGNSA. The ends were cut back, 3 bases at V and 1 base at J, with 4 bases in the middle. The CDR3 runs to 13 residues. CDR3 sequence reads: CASSLASGNTIYF. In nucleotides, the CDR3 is TGTGCCAGCAGCTTGGCTTCTGGAAACACCATATATTTT. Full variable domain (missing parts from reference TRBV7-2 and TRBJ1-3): GAGVSQSPSNKVTEKGKDVELRCDPISGHTALYWYRQSLGQGLEFLIYFQGNSAPDKSGLPSDRFSAERTGGSVSTLTIQRTQQEDSAVYLCASSLASGNTIYFGEGSWLTVV.

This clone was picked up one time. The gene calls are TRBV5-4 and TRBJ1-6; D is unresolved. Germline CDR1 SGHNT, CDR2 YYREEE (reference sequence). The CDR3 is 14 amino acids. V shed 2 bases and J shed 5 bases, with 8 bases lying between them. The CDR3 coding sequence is TGTGCCAGCAGCTTACAGCTCAATAATTCACCCCTCCACTTT. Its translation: CASSLQLNNSPLHF.

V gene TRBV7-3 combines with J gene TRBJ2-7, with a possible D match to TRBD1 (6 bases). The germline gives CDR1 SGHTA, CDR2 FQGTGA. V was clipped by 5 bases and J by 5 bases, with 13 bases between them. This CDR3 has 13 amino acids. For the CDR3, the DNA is TGTGCCAGCAGCCCATACAGGGACCACGAGCAGTACTTC. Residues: CASSPYRDHEQYF.

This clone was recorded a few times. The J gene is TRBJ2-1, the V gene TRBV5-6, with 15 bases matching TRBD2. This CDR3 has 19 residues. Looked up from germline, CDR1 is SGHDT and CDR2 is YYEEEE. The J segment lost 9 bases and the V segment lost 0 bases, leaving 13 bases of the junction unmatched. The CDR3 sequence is CASSLEAGWTSGGAGEQFF. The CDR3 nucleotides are TGTGCCAGCAGCTTGGAGGCAGGCTGGACTAGCGGGGGGGCCGGTGAGCAGTTCTTC.

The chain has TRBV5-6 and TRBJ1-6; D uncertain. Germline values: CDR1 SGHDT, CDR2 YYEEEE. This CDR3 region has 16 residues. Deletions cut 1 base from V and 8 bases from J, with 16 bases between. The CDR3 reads CASSLKLGGVDSPLHF. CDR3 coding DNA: TGTGCCAGCAGCTTGAAATTGGGAGGTGTGGATTCACCCCTCCACTTT. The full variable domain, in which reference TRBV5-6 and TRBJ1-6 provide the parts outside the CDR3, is DAGVTQSPTHLIKTRGQQVTLRCSPKSGHDTVSWYQQALGQGPQFIFQYYEEEERQRGNFPDRFSGHQFPNYSSELNVNALLLGDSALYLCASSLKLGGVDSPLHFGNGTRLTVT.

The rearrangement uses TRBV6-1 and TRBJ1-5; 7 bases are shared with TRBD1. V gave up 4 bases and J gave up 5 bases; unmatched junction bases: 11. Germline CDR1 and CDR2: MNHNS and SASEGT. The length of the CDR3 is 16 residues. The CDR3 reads CASSGHQGDPYQPQHF. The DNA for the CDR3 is TGTGCCAGCAGTGGACATCAGGGGGACCCTTATCAGCCCCAGCATTTT.

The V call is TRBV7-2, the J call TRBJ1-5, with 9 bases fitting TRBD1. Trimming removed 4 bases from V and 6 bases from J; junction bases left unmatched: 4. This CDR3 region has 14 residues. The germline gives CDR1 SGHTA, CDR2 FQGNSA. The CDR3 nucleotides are TGTGCCAGCAGCTCCACAGGGGGCGGTCAGCCCCAGCATTTT. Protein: CASSSTGGGQPQHF.

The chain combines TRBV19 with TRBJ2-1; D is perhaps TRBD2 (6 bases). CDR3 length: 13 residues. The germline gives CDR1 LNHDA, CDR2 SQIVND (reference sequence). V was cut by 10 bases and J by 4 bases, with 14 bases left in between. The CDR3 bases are TGTGCCACCCTCGGGACTCGGTACAATGAGCAGTTCTTC. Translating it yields CATLGTRYNEQFF.

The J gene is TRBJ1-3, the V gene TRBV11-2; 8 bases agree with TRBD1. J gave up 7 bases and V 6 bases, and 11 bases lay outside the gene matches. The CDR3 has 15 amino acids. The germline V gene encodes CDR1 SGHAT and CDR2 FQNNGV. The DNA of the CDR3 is TGTGCCAGCAGTTTGGGATCAGGGGGCTTTAACACCATATATTTT. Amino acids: CASSLGSGGFNTIYF.

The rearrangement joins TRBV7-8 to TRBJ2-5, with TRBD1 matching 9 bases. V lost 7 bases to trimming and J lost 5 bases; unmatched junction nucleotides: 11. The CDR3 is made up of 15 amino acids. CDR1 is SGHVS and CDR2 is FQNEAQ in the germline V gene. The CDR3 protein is CASTQPGQGTETQYF. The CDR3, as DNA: TGTGCCAGCACCCAACCGGGACAGGGAACCGAGACCCAGTACTTC.

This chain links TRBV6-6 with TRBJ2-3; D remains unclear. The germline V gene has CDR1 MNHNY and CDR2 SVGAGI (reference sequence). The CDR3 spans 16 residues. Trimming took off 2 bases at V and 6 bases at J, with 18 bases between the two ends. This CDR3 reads CASSYNPMIILDTQYF. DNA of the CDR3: TGTGCCAGCAGTTACAACCCAATGATCATACTGGATACGCAGTATTTT.

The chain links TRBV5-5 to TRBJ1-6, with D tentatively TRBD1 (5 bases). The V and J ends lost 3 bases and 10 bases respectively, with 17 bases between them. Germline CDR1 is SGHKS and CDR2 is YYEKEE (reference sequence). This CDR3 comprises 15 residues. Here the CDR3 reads CASSSQAGEGSPLHF. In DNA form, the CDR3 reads TGTGCCAGCAGCTCCCAGGCGGGGGAGGGATCACCCCTCCACTTT.

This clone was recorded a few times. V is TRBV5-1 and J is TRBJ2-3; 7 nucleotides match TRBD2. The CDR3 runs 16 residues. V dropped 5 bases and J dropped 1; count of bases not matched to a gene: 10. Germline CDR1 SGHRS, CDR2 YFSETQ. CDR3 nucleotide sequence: TGCGCCAGCAGTTTCAGCGGGGCTCTCGGCACAGATACGCAGTATTTT. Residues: CASSFSGALGTDTQYF.

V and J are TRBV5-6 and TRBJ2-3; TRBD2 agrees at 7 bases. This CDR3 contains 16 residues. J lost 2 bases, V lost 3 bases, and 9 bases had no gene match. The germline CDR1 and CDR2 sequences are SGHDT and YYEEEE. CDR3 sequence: CASSSLTSRITDTQYF. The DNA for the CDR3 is TGTGCCAGCAGCTCTTTGACTAGCCGCATCACAGATACGCAGTATTTT.

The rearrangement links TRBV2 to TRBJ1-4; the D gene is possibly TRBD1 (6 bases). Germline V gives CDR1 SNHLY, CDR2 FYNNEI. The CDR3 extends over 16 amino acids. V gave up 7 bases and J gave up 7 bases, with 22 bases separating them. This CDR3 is CASNREQGLRGEKLFF. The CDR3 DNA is TGTGCCAGCAACCGGGAACAGGGATTGCGCGGTGAAAAACTGTTTTTT.